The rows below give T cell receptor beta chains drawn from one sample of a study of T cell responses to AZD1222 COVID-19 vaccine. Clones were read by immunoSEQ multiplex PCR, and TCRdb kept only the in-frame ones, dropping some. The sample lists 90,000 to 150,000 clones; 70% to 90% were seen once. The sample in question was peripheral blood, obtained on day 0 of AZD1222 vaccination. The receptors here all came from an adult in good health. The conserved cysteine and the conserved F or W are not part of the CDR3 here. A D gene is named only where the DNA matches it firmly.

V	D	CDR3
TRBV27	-	ASSPPPQPGKGTQY
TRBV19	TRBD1	ASSMEGQSPSWGFTEAF
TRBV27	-	ASGQQGLSQH
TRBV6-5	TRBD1	ASSYSGTGTGNTIY
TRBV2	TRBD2	ASSEMRRRLAAGANVLT
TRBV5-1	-	ASSSYRAANEKLF
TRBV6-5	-	ASSRNMGPETQY
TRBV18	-	ASSAQGGPEAF
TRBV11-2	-	ASSYDNYGYT
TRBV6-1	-	ASSEGWATQY
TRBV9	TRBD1	ASSVGTASSYEQY
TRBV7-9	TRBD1	ASSHGQGGRDEAF
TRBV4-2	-	ASSQGPRQDQPQH
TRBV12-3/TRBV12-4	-	ASSLIVNEQF
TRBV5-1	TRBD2	ASSFAGANTGELF
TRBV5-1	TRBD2	ASSLVSAGGSGYNEQF
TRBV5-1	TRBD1	ASSPRTGSVTGELF
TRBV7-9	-	ASSLLQGTHEQY
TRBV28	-	ASTDRYIRY
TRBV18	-	ASSSAVGPNTGELF
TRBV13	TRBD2	ASSWRTSGVYEQF
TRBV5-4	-	ASTRLSDPNEQF
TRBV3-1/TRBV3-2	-	ASSQRTGSSSGYT
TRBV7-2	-	ASSPRGGAGQPQH
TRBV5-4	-	ASSLGGGHREQY
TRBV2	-	ASRPYNRNTIY
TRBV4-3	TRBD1	ASSQELSGTGGYEQY
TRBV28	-	ASTVTRDSPLH
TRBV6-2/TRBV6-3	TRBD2	ASSYSRPSGVYNEQF
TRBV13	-	ASSLEAGANVLT
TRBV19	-	ASSILDSYT
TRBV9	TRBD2	ASSLWGGGSGELF
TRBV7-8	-	ASSRRTQPYNEQF
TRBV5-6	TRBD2	ASTLSEGGLAGFTDTQY
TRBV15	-	ATASGRSYEQY
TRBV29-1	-	SVVQSYGYT
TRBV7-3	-	ASSPRGDSTDTQY
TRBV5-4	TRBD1	ASSLGQDWTEAF
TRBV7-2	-	ASSPGLPPGRSV
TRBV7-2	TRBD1	ASSLPARLAAGGRETQY
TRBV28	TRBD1	ASSLWGGTGNQPQH
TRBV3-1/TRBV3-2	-	ASSLPGRPSSYNEQF
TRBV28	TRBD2	ASSPRWGGFQETQY
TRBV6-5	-	ASSLDNTEAF
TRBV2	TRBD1	ATKWTGSEQY
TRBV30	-	AWTTGSSPETQY
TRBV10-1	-	ASSESLVGEGYNEQF
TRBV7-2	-	ASSSDSSNQPQH
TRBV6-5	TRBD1	ASSRDSYEQY
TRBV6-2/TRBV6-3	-	ASSYPDSEAF
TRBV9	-	ASSDLGSSYNEQF
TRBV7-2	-	ASSFYSLQENEQF
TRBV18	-	ASSTSRTDTQY
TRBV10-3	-	AIRMTTLRVDTQY
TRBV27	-	ASSSRAQALYNEQF
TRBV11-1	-	ASYRPGSGTEAF
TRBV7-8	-	ASSSYEARDSPLH
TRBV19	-	ASSVGRLPRTGLSGNTIY
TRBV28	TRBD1	ASSTGQGSYEQY
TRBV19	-	ASSWDISTGELF